The T cell receptor beta chain under discussion was sequenced for a study of Ad26.COV2.S vaccination and SARS-CoV-2 variants. Across the study: A participant enrolled in the COV1001 Ad26.COV2.S trial arm provided the sample. Study-wide findings and caveats: Possibly, TCR breadth and depth analyses underestimated total T cell responses. Relative to placebo recipients, vaccine recipients exhibited elevated spike-specific TCR breadth.

Specified treatment: 19 received Ad26.COV2.S at low or high dose, single or two shots; about 5 received placebo; per-sample allocation not given. Sampling was performed 63 days after the first vaccine or placebo injection. Within Boston, the person who donated was an adult of 18-55 years. Germline V gene lookup returns CDR1 MNHEY and CDR2 SVGEGT. V shed 4 bases and J shed 0 bases, with 10 bases lying between them. This CDR3 contains 15 residues. The assay was immunoSEQ multiplex PCR, and TCRdb's table has in-frame clones only and misses some. This sample yields around 300,000 clones, of which about 87% are seen a single time; around 6.4% belongs to the top ten. A remark on this clone: Its antigen is as yet unknown.

Material: peripheral blood, obtained in a trial of Ad26.COV2.S vaccine versus placebo. The chain couples TRBV6-2 or TRBV6-3 to TRBJ1-3; D not certain. The source of this sequence is a person aged 18 to 59 who received the Ad26.COV2.S COVID-19 vaccine or a placebo. CDR3: CASSSLGVSGNTIYF. Here the CDR3 DNA reads TGTGCCAGCAGTTCCCTCGGGGTCTCTGGAAACACCATATATTTT.